This T cell receptor beta chain was retrieved from a study of beta chain features in type 1 diabetes. Of the isolated RNA, all was reverse transcribed, and so the sequenced material was expressed TCRB transcripts. Naive, central memory and regulatory T cell samples came to a mean of roughly 4 million reads. The table came from immunoSEQ multiplex PCR; TCRdb's copy has only in-frame clones and leaves some out. Altogether hundreds of thousands of clones are present, approximately 15% being singletons, with the ten largest covering approximately 0.038%. Sorted CD4+ subsets: naive, central memory, regulatory, stem cell-like memory (CD45RO/CCR7/CD25/CD127/CD95/CD27 panel). This clone was observed a few times. The sequence came from a man aged 25-40 years in good health. Sequences were obtained from naive CD4+ T cells from blood.

The CDR3 is CASSLTGTQYF. CDR3 DNA: TGTGCCAGCAGCCTAACGGGGACCCAGTACTTC. The gene calls are TRBV14 and TRBJ2-5; D is unresolved. The CDR3 extends over 11 amino acids. The V gene lost 4 bases and the J gene lost 7 bases, with 7 bases spanning the gap. Germline V gene data show CDR1 as SGHDN and CDR2 as FVKESK.